Each of the 5 T cell receptor beta chains below was sequenced from the same sample in a study of T cell changes during pregnancy in multiple sclerosis. Sequencing was performed with immunoSEQ multiplex PCR; in TCRdb, only in-frame clones are kept and a portion is missing. The sample includes under 65,000 clones, approximately 91% of them seen just once. The sample was CD4+ T cells from peripheral blood mononuclear cells, taken in the third trimester of pregnancy. The source of these receptors is a female donor with multiple sclerosis, enrolled in a pregnancy study.

CDR3 amino acids: CASSLEGGASRGWLFF. The CDR3 DNA sequence: TGTGCCAGCAGCTTAGAAGGGGGCGCGTCCCGGGGTTGGCTGTTTTTT. The rearrangement links TRBV7-8 to TRBJ2-2; 7 positions match TRBD1. V shed 1 base, J shed 13 bases, and the junction held 15 bases outside the gene matches. The CDR3 covers 16 residues. Germline assignment: CDR1 SGHVS and CDR2 FQNEAQ.

The rearrangement joins TRBV7-6 to TRBJ2-5, with TRBD2 as a possible D gene (6 bases). CDR3 length: 16 amino acids. V shed 1 base and J shed 0 bases, with 12 bases lying between them. Germline V CDR1 and CDR2: SGHVS, FNYEAQ. The CDR3, as DNA: TGTGCCAGCAGCTTAGAGGCCGGGAGAAACCAAGAGACCCAGTACTTC. The encoded protein is CASSLEAGRNQETQYF.

The chain uses TRBV7-2 and TRBJ2-7, with 11 bases matching TRBD2. CDR3 length: 17 amino acids. V trimming: 2 bases; J trimming: 4 bases; junction bases outside the gene matches: 10. Germline loops: CDR1 SGHTA, CDR2 FQGNSA. The CDR3 bases are TGTGCCAGCAGCTTACGACTAGCGGGAACCCCCACATACGAGCAGTACTTC. Translation: CASSLRLAGTPTYEQYF. Drawing the rest from reference TRBV7-2 and TRBJ2-7, the complete variable domain is GAGVSQSPSNKVTEKGKDVELRCDPISGHTALYWYRQSLGQGLEFLIYFQGNSAPDKSGLPSDRFSAERTGGSVSTLTIQRTQQEDSAVYLCASSLRLAGTPTYEQYFGPGTRLTVT.

The gene calls are TRBV5-1 and TRBJ1-1, with 9 positions matching TRBD1. The CDR3 runs to 15 residues. CDR1 is SGHRS, CDR2 YFSETQ, per germline. V trimming: 4 bases; J trimming: 2 bases; junction bases outside the gene matches: 6. CDR3 residues: CASSPKQGANTEAFF. CDR3 coding DNA: TGCGCCAGCAGCCCGAAACAGGGGGCAAACACTGAAGCTTTCTTT. Filled out from reference TRBV5-1 and TRBJ1-1, the complete variable domain reads KAGVTQTPRYLIKTRGQQVTLSCSPISGHRSVSWYQQTPGQGLQFLFEYFSETQRNKGNFPGRFSGRQFSNSRSEMNVSTLELGDSALYLCASSPKQGANTEAFFGQGTRLTVV.

This clone was seen a single time. Other DNA sequences from this sample encode an identical CDR3 as well. J is TRBJ2-1 and V is TRBV7-3; D is perhaps TRBD1 (6 bases). This CDR3 region has 11 residues. Germline CDR1 is SGHTA and CDR2 is FQGTGA. The ends were cut back, 6 bases at V and 9 bases at J, with 9 bases in the middle. This chain's CDR3 is CASSLGGEQFF. DNA for the CDR3: TGTGCCAGCAGTCTAGGGGGTGAGCAGTTCTTC.